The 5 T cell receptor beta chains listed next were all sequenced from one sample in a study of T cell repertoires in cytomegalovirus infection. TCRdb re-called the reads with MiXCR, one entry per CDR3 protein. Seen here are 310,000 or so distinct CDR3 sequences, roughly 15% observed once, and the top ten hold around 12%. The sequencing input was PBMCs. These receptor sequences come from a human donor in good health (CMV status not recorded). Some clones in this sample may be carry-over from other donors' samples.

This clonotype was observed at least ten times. The CDR3 here is CASSFTGSDGYTF. CDR3 nucleotides: TGTGCCAGCAGCTTTACAGGGAGCGATGGCTACACCTTC. V usage is TRBV7-2 and J usage is TRBJ1-2; perhaps TRBD1 as D (6 bases). The CDR3 extends over 13 amino acids. The germline V and J ends were trimmed by 3 bases and 6 bases, with 11 bases remaining between them. The V gene's germline CDR1 is SGHTA and CDR2 FQGNSA.

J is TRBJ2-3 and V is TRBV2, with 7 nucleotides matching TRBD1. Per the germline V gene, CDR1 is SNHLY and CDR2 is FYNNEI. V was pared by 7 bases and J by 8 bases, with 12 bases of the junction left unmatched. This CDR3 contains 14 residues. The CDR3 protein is CASIKSTGKGTQYF. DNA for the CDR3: TGTGCCAGCATCAAATCGACAGGGAAGGGTACGCAGTATTTT.

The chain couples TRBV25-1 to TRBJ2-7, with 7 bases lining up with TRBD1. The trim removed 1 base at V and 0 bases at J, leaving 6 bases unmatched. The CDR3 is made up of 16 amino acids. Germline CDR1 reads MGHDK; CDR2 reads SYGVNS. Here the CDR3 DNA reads TGTGCCAGCAGTGAATTAGGGACAGCTTACTCCTACGAGCAGTACTTC. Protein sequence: CASSELGTAYSYEQYF.

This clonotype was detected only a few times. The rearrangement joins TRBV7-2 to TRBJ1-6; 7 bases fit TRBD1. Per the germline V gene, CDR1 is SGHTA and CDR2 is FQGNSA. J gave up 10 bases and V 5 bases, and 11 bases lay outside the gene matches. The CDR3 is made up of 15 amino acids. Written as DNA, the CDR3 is TGTGCCAGCAGCGCCGACGGAGGGGGCCGGTCACCCCTCCACTTT. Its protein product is CASSADGGGRSPLHF.

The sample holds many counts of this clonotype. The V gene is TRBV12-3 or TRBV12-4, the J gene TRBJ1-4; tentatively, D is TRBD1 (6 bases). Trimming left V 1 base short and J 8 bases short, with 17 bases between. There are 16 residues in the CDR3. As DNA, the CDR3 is TGTGCCAGCAGTTTAGTCGTCTGGGCAGGGGAGGAAAAACTGTTTTTT. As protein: CASSLVVWAGEEKLFF.